This TCR beta chain was captured by sequencing in a study of persistence of HIV-infected CD4 T cells. Nonspecific anti-CD3/anti-CD28 bead stimulation represents the broad CD4+ T cell repertoire. Sorting selected CD4+ T cells upregulating both CD40 ligand and CD69. On this clone itself: The target antigen is unknown.

Germline-derived CDR1 and CDR2 are MNHEY and SVGAGI. V gave up 5 bases and J gave up 2 bases, with 9 bases separating them. The CDR3 is 13 residues long. Sequencing used immunoSEQ version 4 in survey mode. Measured with immunoSEQ multiplex PCR; TCRdb has only the in-frame clones, and not every one. The table lists about 43,000 clones, around 92% of them singletons, with 1% in the top ten. This chain joins TRBV6-5 and TRBJ1-2; D uncertain. This receptor was taken from an adult man with HIV who was CMV-seropositive. The sample in question was CD4+ T cells sorted from PBMCs after approximately 19-hour stimulation, obtained from a patient who received antiretroviral therapy. CDR3 amino acids: CASSPRTNYGYTF. The CDR3 bases are TGTGCCAGCAGTCCCCGGACGAACTATGGCTACACCTTC.